The rows below give T cell receptor beta chains drawn from one sample of a study of neurological immune-mediated disorders. Each CDR3 protein gets one entry after TCRdb re-called the 5' RACE reads with MiXCR. The profile covers 50,000 to 75,000 distinct CDR3 sequences, with roughly 13% appearing a single time and roughly 10% taken by the ten largest. Sequenced input: PBMCs. The source is a woman aged 60-75 years with HTLV-1-associated myelopathy (HAM/TSP). Each CDR3 is given with its conserved first and last residue. Each record gives: clone size, J gene, D gene, V gene, CDR3 protein, CDR3 DNA. D genes are given only for firm matches. Some rows have no size entry. The others give once, few or many, or a class for an expanded clone.

size: many
J: TRBJ2-1
D: .
V: TRBV27
CDR3: CASSIKAGGNEQFF
DNA: TGTGCCAGCTCCATAAAGGCGGGTGGCAATGAGCAGTTCTTC

size: many
J: TRBJ2-3
D: TRBD2
V: TRBV4-2
CDR3: CASSQEVLAGTDTQYF
DNA: TGTGCCAGCAGCCAAGAAGTACTAGCGGGAACAGATACGCAGTATTTT

size: many
J: TRBJ2-1
D: TRBD1
V: TRBV20-1
CDR3: CSASRSGGRDSNEQFF
DNA: TGCAGTGCCAGCCGGTCAGGGGGAAGGGATTCCAATGAGCAGTTCTTC

size: many
J: TRBJ1-4
D: .
V: TRBV3-1
CDR3: CASSHWSGKVEKLFF
DNA: TGTGCCAGCAGCCATTGGTCGGGAAAAGTCGAAAAACTGTTTTTT

size: many
J: TRBJ1-1
D: .
V: TRBV7-9
CDR3: CASSLGRPRDTEAFF
DNA: TGTGCCAGCAGCTTAGGCAGGCCAAGGGACACTGAAGCTTTCTTT

size: many
J: TRBJ1-2
D: TRBD1
V: TRBV20-1
CDR3: CSARGQGHGYTF
DNA: TGCAGTGCTAGGGGACAGGGCCATGGCTACACCTTC

size: few
J: TRBJ2-5
D: TRBD1
V: TRBV4-1
CDR3: CASSRGRPQGSLETQYF
DNA: TGCGCCAGCAGCCGAGGCAGACCACAGGGGTCATTGGAGACCCAGTACTTC

size: few
J: TRBJ1-1
D: .
V: TRBV29-1
CDR3: CSAHGAPTEAFF
DNA: TGCAGCGCCCACGGGGCTCCCACTGAAGCTTTCTTT

size: .
J: TRBJ2-5
D: TRBD1
V: TRBV7-8
CDR3: CASSLNRPGGSTQYF
DNA: TGTGCCAGCAGCTTAAATAGGCCAGGGGGATCGACCCAGTACTTC

size: many
J: TRBJ2-5
D: TRBD2
V: TRBV5-4
CDR3: CASRDSGGGETQYF
DNA: TGTGCCAGCCGTGATAGCGGGGGAGGGGAGACCCAGTACTTC

size: once
J: TRBJ2-7
D: .
V: TRBV29-1
CDR3: CSVRRAGRPYETYF
DNA: TGCAGCGTCCGGCGGGCGGGACGACCCTACGAGACGTACTTC

size: many
J: TRBJ2-1
D: TRBD1
V: TRBV2
CDR3: CASSGQGLSYNEQFF
DNA: TGTGCCAGCAGTGGACAGGGCCTCTCCTACAATGAGCAGTTCTTC

size: many
J: TRBJ1-1
D: TRBD1
V: TRBV9
CDR3: CASSVVGTANTEAFF
DNA: TGTGCCAGCAGCGTAGTCGGGACAGCGAACACTGAAGCTTTCTTT

size: many
J: TRBJ2-4
D: TRBD2
V: TRBV4-1
CDR3: CASSQGLAGPAGNIQYF
DNA: TGCGCCAGCAGCCAAGGCCTAGCGGGACCCGCCGGAAACATTCAGTACTTC

size: many
J: TRBJ2-3
D: TRBD2
V: TRBV6-5
CDR3: CATTRASGSGVGTQYF
DNA: TGTGCCACAACCCGGGCTAGCGGGAGTGGTGTAGGTACGCAGTATTTT

size: many
J: TRBJ2-7
D: .
V: TRBV5-5
CDR3: CASSLGSGTETYEQYF
DNA: TGTGCCAGCAGCTTAGGGAGCGGGACAGAAACCTACGAGCAGTACTTC

size: many
J: TRBJ2-1
D: TRBD2
V: TRBV7-9
CDR3: CASSPGLAETNEQFF
DNA: TGTGCCAGCAGCCCTGGACTAGCGGAGACCAATGAGCAGTTCTTC

size: many
J: TRBJ1-3
D: .
V: TRBV5-6
CDR3: CASSPETGLNTIYF
DNA: TGTGCCAGCAGCCCGGAAACAGGGCTGAACACCATATATTTT

size: many
J: TRBJ2-3
D: .
V: TRBV7-2
CDR3: CASSPGLPRDTQYF
DNA: TGTGCCAGCAGCCCGGGACTCCCTCGGGATACGCAGTATTTT

size: many
J: TRBJ2-2
D: .
V: TRBV4-1
CDR3: CATRGGTGSTNTGELFF
DNA: TGCGCCACCCGTGGGGGGACGGGTTCTACCAACACCGGGGAGCTGTTTTTT

size: many
J: TRBJ2-5
D: TRBD1
V: TRBV10-3
CDR3: CAISASGTGPQETQYF
DNA: TGTGCCATCAGTGCGTCCGGGACAGGGCCCCAAGAGACCCAGTACTTC

size: many
J: TRBJ2-1
D: TRBD2
V: TRBV10-3
CDR3: CAIRSSSFRTSGTSYNEQFF
DNA: TGTGCCATCAGGAGCTCCTCGTTTAGGACTAGCGGAACCTCCTACAATGAGCAGTTCTTC

size: many
J: TRBJ2-6
D: TRBD2
V: TRBV5-5
CDR3: CASKGLAGTGANVLTF
DNA: TGTGCCAGCAAAGGACTAGCGGGGACTGGGGCCAACGTCCTGACTTTC

size: many
J: TRBJ2-1
D: .
V: TRBV29-1
CDR3: CSVELVGSYNEQFF
DNA: TGCAGCGTTGAACTAGTCGGCTCCTACAATGAGCAGTTCTTC

size: many
J: TRBJ2-3
D: .
V: TRBV7-2
CDR3: CASSLASTDTQYF
DNA: TGTGCCAGCAGCTTAGCTAGCACAGATACGCAGTATTTT

size: many
J: TRBJ1-2
D: .
V: TRBV28
CDR3: CASETLKLGSRYGYTF
DNA: TGTGCCAGCGAAACCCTAAAACTGGGGAGCCGCTATGGCTACACCTTC

size: many
J: TRBJ2-7
D: TRBD2
V: TRBV5-1
CDR3: CASSRGAYEQYF
DNA: TGCGCCAGCAGTCGGGGGGCCTACGAGCAGTACTTC